A selection of T cell receptor beta chains follows, all from one sample in a study of T-cell reconstitution after alpha-beta-depleted transplantation in children. TCRdb reprocessed the PCR reads via MiXCR and lists one record per CDR3 protein. The sample gives about 200,000 distinct CDR3 sequences, roughly 6.6% of which show up once; approximately 6% is in the top ten. Sequencing was performed on PBMCs, taken before TCRalphabeta/CD19-depleted stem cell transplant. The receptors were gathered from a boy between 2 and 10 years old with acute lymphoblastic leukemia, due to receive a stem cell transplant. Both conserved end residues are part of each CDR3. D genes are given only for firm matches. Where a row states a size, it is once, few, many or the class of an expanded clone; other rows omit it.

TRBV20-1	.	TRBJ2-7	many	CSAKSGASNYEQYF	TGCAGTGCTAAGTCAGGGGCATCCAACTACGAGCAGTACTTC
TRBV4-2	TRBD2	TRBJ2-3	many	CASSQGGGLADSTDTQYF	TGTGCCAGCAGCCAAGGGGGGGGACTAGCGGATAGCACAGATACGCAGTATTTT
TRBV19	.	TRBJ2-2	many	CASRIQDLGPNTGELFF	TGTGCCAGTAGGATACAGGATCTGGGCCCGAACACCGGGGAGCTGTTTTTT
TRBV13	.	TRBJ2-7	.	CASSRFTATDEQYF	TGTGCCAGCAGCCGATTTACGGCAACCGACGAGCAGTACTTC
TRBV28	.	TRBJ2-1	few	CASSLKLSNEQFF	TGTGCCAGCAGTTTAAAGCTTTCGAATGAGCAGTTCTTC
TRBV9	TRBD2	TRBJ2-1	few	CASSLTTSGLVDEQFF	TGTGCCAGCAGCTTAACGACTAGCGGGCTGGTGGATGAGCAGTTCTTC
TRBV5-1	.	TRBJ2-3	many	CASSPRVGADTQYF	TGCGCCAGCAGCCCAAGAGTCGGGGCAGATACGCAGTATTTT
TRBV6-2/TRBV6-3	TRBD2	TRBJ2-2	once	CASSYSGLANIGGELFF	TGTGCCAGCAGTTACTCGGGACTAGCGAACATAGGCGGGGAGCTGTTTTTT
TRBV11-3	.	TRBJ2-7	.	CASSLGQNNEQYF	TGTGCCAGCAGCTTAGGACAGAACAACGAGCAGTACTTC
TRBV10-2	.	TRBJ1-4	.	CATLGQNNEKLFF	TGCGCCACACTCGGACAAAATAATGAAAAACTGTTTTTT
TRBV4-3	.	TRBJ2-5	many	CASSQGAGTETQYF	TGCGCCAGCAGCCAAGGGGCGGGGACGGAGACCCAGTACTTC
TRBV12-3/TRBV12-4	.	TRBJ2-2	many	CASSFLGTSTGELFF	TGTGCCAGCAGTTTCCTAGGGACATCCACCGGGGAGCTGTTTTTT
TRBV28	TRBD1	TRBJ2-7	few	CASSLTDRARGEQYF	TGTGCCAGCAGTTTAACGGACAGGGCCCGCGGCGAGCAGTACTTC
TRBV20-1	.	TRBJ1-1	many	CSARSGSTEAFF	TGCAGTGCTAGGTCGGGGAGCACTGAAGCTTTCTTT
TRBV6-1	.	TRBJ2-5	many	CASSPRAPQETQYF	TGTGCCAGCAGCCCACGGGCCCCCCAAGAGACCCAGTACTTC
TRBV18	.	TRBJ2-6	many	CASSPGLRLEGANVLTF	TGTGCCAGCTCACCTGGACTCCGTTTGGAAGGGGCCAACGTCCTGACTTTC
TRBV29-1	.	TRBJ2-4	many	CSVQVGGLLGKNIQYF	TGCAGCGTTCAAGTCGGGGGGCTGTTGGGCAAAAACATTCAGTACTTC
TRBV20-1	TRBD2	TRBJ2-1	many	CSASAASGTLNEQFF	TGCAGTGCTAGCGCGGCTAGCGGGACCCTAAATGAGCAGTTCTTC
TRBV28	TRBD1	TRBJ2-5	few	CASSFPRTGGETQYF	TGTGCCAGCAGTTTCCCCCGGACAGGGGGGGAGACCCAGTACTTC
TRBV3-1	.	TRBJ2-1	many	CASSQDFSSLDNEQFF	TGTGCCAGCAGCCAAGATTTTTCTAGTTTGGACAATGAGCAGTTCTTC
TRBV18	TRBD1	TRBJ1-5	.	CASSPAQGVSNQPQHF	TGTGCCAGCTCACCCGCACAGGGGGTGAGCAATCAGCCCCAGCATTTT
TRBV4-3	TRBD1	TRBJ1-6	few	CASSPAGQGGSPLHF	TGCGCCAGCAGCCCAGCGGGACAGGGTGGATCACCCCTCCACTTT
TRBV11-2	.	TRBJ2-1	few	CASSLEFPVRHEQFF	TGTGCCAGCAGCTTAGAATTCCCAGTCAGGCATGAGCAGTTCTTC
TRBV7-2	TRBD1	TRBJ1-2	few	CASSTRDRVDGYTF	TGTGCCAGCAGCACCCGGGACAGGGTAGATGGCTACACCTTC
TRBV20-1	TRBD2	TRBJ2-1	.	CSAPPRLAGETNEQFF	TGCAGTGCTCCCCCGAGACTAGCGGGAGAGACAAATGAGCAGTTCTTC
TRBV29-1	.	TRBJ1-2	many	CSVEVANYGYTF	TGCAGCGTTGAAGTGGCTAACTATGGCTACACCTTC
TRBV27	.	TRBJ2-2	many	CASSTFTGTGELFF	TGTGCCAGCAGTACGTTTACGGGCACCGGGGAGCTGTTTTTT
TRBV28	TRBD1	TRBJ1-1	few	CASSEREGAVTEAFF	TGTGCCAGCAGTGAGCGAGAGGGGGCGGTCACTGAAGCTTTCTTT